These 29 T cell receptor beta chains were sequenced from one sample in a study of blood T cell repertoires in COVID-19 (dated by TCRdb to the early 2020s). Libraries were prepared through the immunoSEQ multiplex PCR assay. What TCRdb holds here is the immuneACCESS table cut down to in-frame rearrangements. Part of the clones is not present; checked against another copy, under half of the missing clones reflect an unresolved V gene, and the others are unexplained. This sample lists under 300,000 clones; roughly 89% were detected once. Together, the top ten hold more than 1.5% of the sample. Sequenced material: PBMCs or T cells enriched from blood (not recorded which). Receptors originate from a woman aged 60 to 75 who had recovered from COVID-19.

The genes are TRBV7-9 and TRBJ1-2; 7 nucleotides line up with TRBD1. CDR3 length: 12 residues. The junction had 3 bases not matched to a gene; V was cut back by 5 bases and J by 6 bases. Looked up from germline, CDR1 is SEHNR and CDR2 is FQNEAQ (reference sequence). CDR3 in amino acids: CASSIDRDGYTF. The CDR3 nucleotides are TGTGCCAGCAGCATTGACAGGGATGGCTACACCTTC.

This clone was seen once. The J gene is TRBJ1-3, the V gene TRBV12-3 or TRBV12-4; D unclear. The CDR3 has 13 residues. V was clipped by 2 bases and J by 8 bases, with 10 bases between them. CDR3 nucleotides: TGTGCCAGCAGTTTATCGGGTAGAGACACCATATATTTT. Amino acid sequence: CASSLSGRDTIYF.

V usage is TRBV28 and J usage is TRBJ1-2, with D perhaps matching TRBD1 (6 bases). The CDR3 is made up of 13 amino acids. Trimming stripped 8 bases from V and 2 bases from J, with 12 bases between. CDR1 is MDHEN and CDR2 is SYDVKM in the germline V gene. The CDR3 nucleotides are TGTGCCAGCGCCCGGGACACAAACTATGGCTACACCTTC. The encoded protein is CASARDTNYGYTF.

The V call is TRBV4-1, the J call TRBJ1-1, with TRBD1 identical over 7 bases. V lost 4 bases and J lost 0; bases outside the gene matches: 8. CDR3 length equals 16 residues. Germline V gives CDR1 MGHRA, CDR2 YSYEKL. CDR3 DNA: TGCGCCAGCAGCCGCAGACGGGACAGCGTGAACACTGAAGCTTTCTTT. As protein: CASSRRRDSVNTEAFF.

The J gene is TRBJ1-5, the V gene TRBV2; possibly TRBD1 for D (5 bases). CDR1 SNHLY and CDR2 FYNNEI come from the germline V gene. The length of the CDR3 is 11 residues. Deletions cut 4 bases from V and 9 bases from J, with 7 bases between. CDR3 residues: CASSGGAPQHF. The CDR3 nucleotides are TGTGCCAGCAGTGGCGGGGCGCCCCAGCATTTT. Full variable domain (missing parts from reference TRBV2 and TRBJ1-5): EPEVTQTPSHQVTQMGQEVILRCVPISNHLYFYWYRQILGQKVEFLVSFYNNEISEKSEIFDDQFSVERPDGSNFTLKIRSTKLEDSAMYFCASSGGAPQHFGDGTRLSIL.

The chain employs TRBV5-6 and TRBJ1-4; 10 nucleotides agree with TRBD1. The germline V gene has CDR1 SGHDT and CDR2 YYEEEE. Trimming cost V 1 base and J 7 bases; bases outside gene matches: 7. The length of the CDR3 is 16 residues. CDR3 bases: TGTGCCAGCAGCTTGTTGGGGGGACAGGGGAGTGAAAAACTGTTTTTT. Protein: CASSLLGGQGSEKLFF.

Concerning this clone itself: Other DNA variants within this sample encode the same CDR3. The CDR3 sequence is CAWSVGGAGYEQYF. CDR3 bases: TGTGCCTGGAGTGTGGGCGGGGCCGGTTACGAGCAGTACTTC. This chain joins TRBV30 and TRBJ2-7, with D perhaps matching TRBD2 (6 bases). Germline CDR1 GTSNPN, CDR2 SVGIG (reference sequence). The V gene lost 0 bases and the J gene lost 4 bases, with 13 bases spanning the gap. The CDR3 loop spans 14 amino acids.

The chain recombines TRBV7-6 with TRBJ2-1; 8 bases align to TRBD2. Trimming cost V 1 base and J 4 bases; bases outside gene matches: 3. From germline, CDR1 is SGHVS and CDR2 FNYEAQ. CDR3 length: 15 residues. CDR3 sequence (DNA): TGTGCCAGCAGCTTAGTAGCGGGACCATACAATGAGCAGTTCTTC. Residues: CASSLVAGPYNEQFF.

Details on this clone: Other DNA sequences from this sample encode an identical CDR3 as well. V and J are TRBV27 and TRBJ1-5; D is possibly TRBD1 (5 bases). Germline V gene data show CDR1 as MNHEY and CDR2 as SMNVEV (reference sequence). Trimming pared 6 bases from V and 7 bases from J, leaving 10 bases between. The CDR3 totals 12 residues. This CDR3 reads CASSLTGQPQHF. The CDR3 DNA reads TGTGCCAGCAGCCTTACAGGACAGCCCCAGCATTTT.

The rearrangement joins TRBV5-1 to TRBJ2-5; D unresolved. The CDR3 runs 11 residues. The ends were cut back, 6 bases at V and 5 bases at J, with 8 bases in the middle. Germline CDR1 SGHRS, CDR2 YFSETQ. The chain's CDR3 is CASTLQETQYF. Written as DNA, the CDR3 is TGCGCCAGCACGCTCCAGGAGACCCAGTACTTC.

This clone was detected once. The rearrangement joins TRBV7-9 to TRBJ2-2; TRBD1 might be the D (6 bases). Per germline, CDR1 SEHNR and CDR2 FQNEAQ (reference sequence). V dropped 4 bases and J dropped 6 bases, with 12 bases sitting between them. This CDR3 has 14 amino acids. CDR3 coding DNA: TGTGCCAGCAGCTCAACAGGGAAAGCCGGGGAGCTGTTTTTT. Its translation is CASSSTGKAGELFF.

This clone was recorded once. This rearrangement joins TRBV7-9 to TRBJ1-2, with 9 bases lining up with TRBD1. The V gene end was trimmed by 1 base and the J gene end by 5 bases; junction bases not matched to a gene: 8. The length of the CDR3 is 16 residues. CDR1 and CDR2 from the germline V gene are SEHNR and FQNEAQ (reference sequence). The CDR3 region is CASSLGRQGVIYGYTF. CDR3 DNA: TGTGCCAGCAGCTTAGGGCGACAGGGGGTGATATATGGCTACACCTTC.

CDR3 region: CASSFSPGGYTF. The DNA of the CDR3 is TGTGCCAGCAGCTTCAGCCCCGGGGGCTACACCTTC. The rearrangement links TRBV7-9 to TRBJ1-2; D is unresolved. Germline V gene data show CDR1 as SEHNR and CDR2 as FQNEAQ (reference sequence). There are 12 residues in the CDR3. V was clipped by 3 bases and J by 8 bases, with 10 bases between them.

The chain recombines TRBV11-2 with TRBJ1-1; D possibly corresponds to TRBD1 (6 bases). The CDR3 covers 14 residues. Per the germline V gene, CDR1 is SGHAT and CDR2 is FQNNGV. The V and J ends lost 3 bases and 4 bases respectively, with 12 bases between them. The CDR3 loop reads CASSFFQGSTEAFF. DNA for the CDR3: TGTGCCAGCAGCTTCTTTCAGGGGTCCACTGAAGCTTTCTTT. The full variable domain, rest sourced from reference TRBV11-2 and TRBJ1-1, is EAGVAQSPRYKIIEKRQSVAFWCNPISGHATLYWYQQILGQGPKLLIQFQNNGVVDDSQLPKDRFSAERLKGVDSTLKIQPAKLEDSAVYLCASSFFQGSTEAFFGQGTRLTVV.

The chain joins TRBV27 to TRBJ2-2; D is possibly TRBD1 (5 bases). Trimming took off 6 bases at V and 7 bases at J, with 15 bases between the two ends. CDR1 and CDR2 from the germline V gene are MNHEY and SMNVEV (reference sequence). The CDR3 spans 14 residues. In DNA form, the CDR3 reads TGTGCCAGCAGACCAGACAGTTCAGGCGGGGAGCTGTTTTTT. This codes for CASRPDSSGGELFF.

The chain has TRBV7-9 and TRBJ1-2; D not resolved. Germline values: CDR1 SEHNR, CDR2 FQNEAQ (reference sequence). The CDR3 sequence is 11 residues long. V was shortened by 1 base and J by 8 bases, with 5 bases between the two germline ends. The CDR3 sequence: CASSLVGGYTF. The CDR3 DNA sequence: TGTGCCAGCAGCTTAGTCGGGGGCTACACCTTC.

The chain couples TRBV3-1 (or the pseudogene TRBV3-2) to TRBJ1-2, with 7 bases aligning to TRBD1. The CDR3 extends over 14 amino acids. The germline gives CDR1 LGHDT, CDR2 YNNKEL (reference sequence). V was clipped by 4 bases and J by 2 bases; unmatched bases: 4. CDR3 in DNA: TGTGCCAGCAGCCCCCTGGGACAGAACTATGGCTACACCTTC. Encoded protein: CASSPLGQNYGYTF.

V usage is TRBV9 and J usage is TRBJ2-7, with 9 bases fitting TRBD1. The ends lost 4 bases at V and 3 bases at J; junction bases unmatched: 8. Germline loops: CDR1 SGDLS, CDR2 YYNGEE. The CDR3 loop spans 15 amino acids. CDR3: CASSPWDRVSYEQYF. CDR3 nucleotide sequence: TGTGCCAGCAGCCCTTGGGACAGGGTGAGCTACGAGCAGTACTTC.

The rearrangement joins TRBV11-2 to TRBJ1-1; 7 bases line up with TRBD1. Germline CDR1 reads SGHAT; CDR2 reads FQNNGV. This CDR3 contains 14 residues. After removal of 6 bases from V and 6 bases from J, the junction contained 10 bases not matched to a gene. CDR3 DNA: TGTGCCAGCAGAAAACAGGGGCGCGGGGCTGAAGCTTTCTTT. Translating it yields CASRKQGRGAEAFF.

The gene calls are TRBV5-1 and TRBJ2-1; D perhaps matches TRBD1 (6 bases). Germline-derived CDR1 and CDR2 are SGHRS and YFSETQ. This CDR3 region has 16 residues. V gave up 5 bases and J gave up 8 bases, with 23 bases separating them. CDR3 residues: CASRDRTGTSADEQFF. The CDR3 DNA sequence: TGCGCCAGCAGGGACCGCACCGGGACATCTGCCGATGAGCAGTTCTTC.

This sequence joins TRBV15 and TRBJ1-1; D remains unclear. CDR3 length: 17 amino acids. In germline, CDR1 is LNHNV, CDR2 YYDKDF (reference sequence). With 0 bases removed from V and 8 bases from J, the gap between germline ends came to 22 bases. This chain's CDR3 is CATSRDRLKAALLEAFF. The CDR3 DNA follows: TGTGCCACCAGCAGAGATAGATTAAAGGCGGCCCTTCTGGAAGCTTTCTTT.

This CDR3 is CASSPQGNTEAFF. The CDR3 DNA is TGTGCCAGCAGCCCTCAGGGGAACACTGAAGCTTTCTTT. The chain is built from TRBV12-3 or TRBV12-4 and TRBJ1-1; tentative D call: TRBD1 (5 bases). This CDR3 is 13 amino acids long. The ends were cut back, 6 bases at V and 1 base at J, with 9 bases in the middle.

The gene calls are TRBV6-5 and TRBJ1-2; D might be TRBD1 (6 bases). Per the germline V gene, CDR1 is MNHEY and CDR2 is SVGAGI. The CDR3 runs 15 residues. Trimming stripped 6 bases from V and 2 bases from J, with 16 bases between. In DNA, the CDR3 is TGTGCCAGCAGCTCCGCCGGGACACCAAACTATGGCTACACCTTC. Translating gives CASSSAGTPNYGYTF.

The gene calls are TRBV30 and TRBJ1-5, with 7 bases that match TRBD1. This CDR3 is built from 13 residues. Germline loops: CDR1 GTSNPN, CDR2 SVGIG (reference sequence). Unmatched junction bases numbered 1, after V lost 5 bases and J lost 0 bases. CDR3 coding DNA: TGTGCCTGGGGACAGGATAGCAATCAGCCCCAGCATTTT. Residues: CAWGQDSNQPQHF.

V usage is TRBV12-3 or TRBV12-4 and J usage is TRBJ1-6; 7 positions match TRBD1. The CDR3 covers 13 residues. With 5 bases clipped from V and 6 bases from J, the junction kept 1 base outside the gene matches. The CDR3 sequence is CASSRQGNSPLHF. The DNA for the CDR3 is TGTGCCAGCAGTCGACAGGGTAATTCACCCCTCCACTTT.

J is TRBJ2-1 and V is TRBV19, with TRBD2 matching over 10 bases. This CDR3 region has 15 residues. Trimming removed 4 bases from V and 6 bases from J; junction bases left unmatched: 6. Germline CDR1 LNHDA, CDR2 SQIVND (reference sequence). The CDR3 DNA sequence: TGTGCCAGTAGTACCTGGACTAGCGGAGCCAATGAGCAGTTCTTC. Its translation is CASSTWTSGANEQFF.

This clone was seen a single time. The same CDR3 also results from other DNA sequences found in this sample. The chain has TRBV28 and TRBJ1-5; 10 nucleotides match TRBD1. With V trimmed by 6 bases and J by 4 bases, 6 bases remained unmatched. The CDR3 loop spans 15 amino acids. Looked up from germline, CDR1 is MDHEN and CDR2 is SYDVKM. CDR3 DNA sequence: TGTGCCAGCAGCCTACCGGGACAGGGGAATCAGCCCCAGCATTTT. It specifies CASSLPGQGNQPQHF. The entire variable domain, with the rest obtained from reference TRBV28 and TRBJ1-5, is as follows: DVKVTQSSRYLVKRTGEKVFLECVQDMDHENMFWYRQDPGLGLRLIYFSYDVKMKEKGDIPEGYSVSREKKERFSLILESASTNQTSMYLCASSLPGQGNQPQHFGDGTRLSIL.

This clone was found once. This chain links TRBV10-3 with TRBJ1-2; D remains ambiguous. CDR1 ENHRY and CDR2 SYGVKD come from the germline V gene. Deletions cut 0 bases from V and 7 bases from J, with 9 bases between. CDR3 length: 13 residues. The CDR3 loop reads CAISESSVAGYTF. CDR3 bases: TGTGCCATCAGTGAGTCGTCAGTGGCTGGCTACACCTTC.

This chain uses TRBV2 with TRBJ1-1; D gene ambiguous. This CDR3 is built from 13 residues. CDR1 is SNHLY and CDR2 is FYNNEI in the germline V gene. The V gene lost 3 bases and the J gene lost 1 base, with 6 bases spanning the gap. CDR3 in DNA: TGTGCCAGCAGTGACAGGAAGAACACTGAAGCTTTCTTT. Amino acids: CASSDRKNTEAFF.